These T cell receptor beta chains were read from a single sample in a study of Graves' ophthalmopathy and Graves' hyperthyroidism. In TCRdb, the multiplex PCR reads were re-called with MiXCR into one record per CDR3 protein. This table has more than 550,000 distinct CDR3 sequences, 35% to 45% appearing once. The source material was peripheral blood. These receptors originate from an adult man with Graves' ophthalmopathy. Each CDR3 is given with its conserved first and last residue. Each record gives: clone size, D gene, V gene, J gene, CDR3 DNA, CDR3 protein. A D gene is named only where the DNA matches it firmly. Some rows mark clone size as missing; the rest say once, few, many or name a class of expanded clone.

few	TRBD2	TRBV5-1	TRBJ2-2	TGCGCCAGCAGCTTGGTGAGCGGGAGGGCCGGTCGGGAGCTGTTTTTT	CASSLVSGRAGRELFF
many	NA	TRBV6-5	TRBJ2-5	TGTGCCAGCAGTTACTCGATAGAGGGTCGAGAGACCCAGTACTTC	CASSYSIEGRETQYF
many	TRBD1	TRBV5-1	TRBJ2-2	TGCGCCAGCAGCTCGGGGACAGGGACCGCGAACACCGGGGAGCTGTTTTTT	CASSSGTGTANTGELFF
NA	NA	TRBV19	TRBJ1-1	TGTGCCAGTAGTCCCCGACAGGTGAACACTGAAGCCTTCTTT	CASSPRQVNTEAFF
NA	NA	TRBV15	TRBJ2-5	TGTGCCACCAGCAGAGGGGACGGTGAGACCCAGTACTTC	CATSRGDGETQYF
NA	NA	TRBV5-6	TRBJ1-5	TGTGCCAGCAGCTTGGGGCACGGGGGGGGGCGAGGCAATCAGCCCCAGCATTTT	CASSLGHGGGRGNQPQHF
many	NA	TRBV6-1	TRBJ1-5	TGTGCCAGCAGTGAAGCCCCCCCTCAGCCCCAGCATTTT	CASSEAPPQPQHF
few	NA	TRBV7-9	TRBJ2-7	TGCGCCAGCAGCCAAGGGTATGCAGGGGTTGCCTACGAGCAGTACTTC	CASSQGYAGVAYEQYF
many	NA	TRBV10-3	TRBJ1-1	TGTGCCATCAGACAGACAGCTATGAACACTGAAGCTTTCTTT	CAIRQTAMNTEAFF
NA	NA	TRBV7-9	TRBJ1-2	TGTGCCAGCAGCCACCCCGGACCGTATAACTATGGCTACACCTTC	CASSHPGPYNYGYTF
few	NA	TRBV13	TRBJ2-2	TGCGCCAGCAGCTTGGTATCCAGGGCGATCGGGGAGCTGTTTTTT	CASSLVSRAIGELFF
NA	NA	TRBV20-1	TRBJ2-5	TGCAGTGCTTGGGAGGAGACCCAGTACTTC	CSAWEETQYF